The present T cell receptor (beta chain) was sequenced within a study of shared T cell receptors in the human thymus. The CDR3 is 15 residues long. Trimming cost V 3 bases and J 5 bases, with 16 bases left between them. Per the germline V gene, CDR1 is SGHTA and CDR2 is FQGNSA. Assay used: immunoSEQ multiplex PCR; TCRdb lists only in-frame clones, some missing. The table records about 730,000 clones, approximately 85% of them present only once. Separately, the same data were catalogued under a study of human thymus T cells.

The clonotype comes from a girl in the first two years of life with a congenital heart defect. The V call is TRBV7-2, the J call TRBJ2-5, with D perhaps matching TRBD2 (6 bases). The sequenced material came from thymocytes. CDR3 protein: CASSFVGFRGETQYF. The DNA of the CDR3 is TGTGCCAGCAGCTTCGTTGGTTTTCGGGGGGAGACCCAGTACTTC.